This T cell receptor (beta chain) was recovered during a study of blood T cells in healthy people across ages. Notes on the study in general: A roughly linear fall in TCR beta diversity per million T cells was seen with increasing age.

CDR1 is SQVTM, CDR2 ANQGSEA, per germline. The germline V and J ends were trimmed by 3 bases and 13 bases, with 31 bases remaining between them. This CDR3 has 17 residues. The second PCR ran roughly 6 to 11 cycles with a sample-barcoded 5' primer and J-beta primers. Unique molecular identifiers of 12 random nucleotides labeled each cDNA. MiXCR, run by TCRdb on the 5' RACE reads, gives a single entry per CDR3 protein. The sample shows around 870,000 distinct CDR3 sequences, around 30% of them seen only once. To note about this clonotype: Antigen unknown.

Donors each provided 8 to 10 milliliters of peripheral blood. Extraction of total RNA produced a minimum of 5.5 micrograms from each sample. J is TRBJ2-1 and V is TRBV29-1, with D possibly being TRBD1 or TRBD2 (7 bases each). The sample taken for sequencing was blood. This sequence originates from a woman over 75 in good health. CDR3 sequence (DNA): TGCAGCGTTGACGGCCCGCAGACAGGGAGGGCCCAAGAGACCCAGTTCTTC. It encodes CSVDGPQTGRAQETQFF.